The 5 T cell receptor beta chains listed next were all sequenced from one sample in a study of tumor-infiltrating lymphocytes in oesophageal squamous cell carcinoma. TCRdb processed the reads anew with MiXCR; each CDR3 protein has one entry. The repertoire includes over 9,000 distinct CDR3 sequences, about three fifths of them detected once, and less than 75% sits in the top ten. The sample taken for sequencing was blood. The source is a female donor with esophageal squamous cell carcinoma.

This clonotype is a singleton in its sample. The genes are TRBV19 and TRBJ2-7, with 8 bases aligning to TRBD1. The germline V gene has CDR1 LNHDA and CDR2 SQIVND (reference sequence). The ends lost 4 bases at V and 7 bases at J; junction bases unmatched: 6. The CDR3 has 13 amino acids. The CDR3 sequence: CASSTTQGVEQYF. CDR3 in DNA: TGTGCCAGTAGTACCACACAGGGGGTTGAGCAGTACTTC.

This chain uses TRBV12-3 or TRBV12-4 with TRBJ2-1; 10 bases match TRBD2. The V segment lost 5 bases and the J segment 5 bases; nucleotides outside the gene matches: 6. The CDR3 is made up of 15 amino acids. Written as DNA, the CDR3 is TGTGCCAGCAGTCTAAGGACTAGCGGAGACAATGAGCAGTTCTTC. Protein: CASSLRTSGDNEQFF.

The chain has TRBV6-6 and TRBJ2-2; TRBD1 matches 8 bases. This CDR3 is built from 15 residues. The V gene end was trimmed by 6 bases and the J gene end by 1 base; junction bases not matched to a gene: 4. CDR1 is MNHNY, CDR2 SVGAGI, per germline (reference sequence). The DNA of the CDR3 is TGTGCCAGCAGCGATGGACAGGGGAACACCGGGGAGCTGTTTTTT. Its translation: CASSDGQGNTGELFF.

The chain couples TRBV6-1 to TRBJ2-3, with unresolved D. The end of the DNA aligns better with TRBJ2-2, so the J call may be wrong. The CDR3 is made up of 12 amino acids. From germline, CDR1 is MNHNS and CDR2 SASEGT. The chain's CDR3 is CASGSPRLELFF. CDR3 DNA: TGTGCCAGCGGCTCCCCTAGGTTGGAGCTGTTTTTT.

V usage is TRBV19 and J usage is TRBJ1-5, with D unclear. Germline values: CDR1 LNHDA, CDR2 SQIVND (reference sequence). With 10 bases removed from V and 2 bases from J, the gap between germline ends came to 9 bases. The CDR3 is made up of 12 amino acids. For the CDR3, the DNA is TGTGCCACCGAGAGGGGCAATCAGCCCCAGCATTTT. This sequence encodes CATERGNQPQHF.